This T cell receptor (beta chain) was identified during a study of T cells in Graves' hyperthyroidism and ophthalmopathy. CDR3 size: 17 residues. Germline CDR1 and CDR2: SEHNR and FQNEAQ (reference sequence). V was pared by 6 bases and J by 9 bases, with 20 bases of the junction left unmatched. The TCR beta CDR3 regions underwent amplification using RNA transcripts as the source. First-round RT-PCR with HTBI primers amplified the TCR CDR3 region. TCRdb analysed the multiplex PCR reads with MiXCR anew, one entry per CDR3 protein. The sample holds more than 40,000 distinct CDR3 sequences, around 49% seen once.

The sequence came from a woman between 50 and 59 years old with Graves' hyperthyroidism. The rearrangement links TRBV7-9 to TRBJ2-5, with TRBD1 matching 9 bases. The sample comprised peripheral blood or thyroid tissue (not recorded which). CDR3 coding DNA: TGTGCCAGCAGTTACTACAGGGGGCGCGTAGTCGATCAGCCCCAGTACTTC. Translating it yields CASSYYRGRVVDQPQYF.